This T cell receptor beta chain was sequenced for a study of T cells in Graves' hyperthyroidism and ophthalmopathy. Broader study findings: Peripheral blood also featured most of the thyroid clonotypes expanded above 0.001.

This clonotype came up a few times. Its antigen is still unknown. From RNA transcripts, TCR beta CDR3 regions were amplified. The HTBI primer set drove a first-round RT-PCR of the TCR CDR3. Each CDR3 protein gets one entry after TCRdb re-called the multiplex PCR reads with MiXCR. The data contain roughly 250,000 distinct CDR3 sequences, about 20% of them singletons. This clonotype originated in a man aged 25 to 45 with Graves' ophthalmopathy. Material: blood.

The CDR3 spells CSVFPPGGYTEAFF. The CDR3, as DNA: TGCAGCGTTTTTCCTCCGGGGGGGTACACTGAAGCTTTCTTT. The chain combines TRBV29-1 with TRBJ1-1; D possibly corresponds to TRBD1 (5 bases). CDR3 length equals 14 residues. Germline-derived CDR1 and CDR2 are SQVTM and ANQGSEA. V was shortened by 5 bases and J by 3 bases, with 16 bases between the two germline ends.